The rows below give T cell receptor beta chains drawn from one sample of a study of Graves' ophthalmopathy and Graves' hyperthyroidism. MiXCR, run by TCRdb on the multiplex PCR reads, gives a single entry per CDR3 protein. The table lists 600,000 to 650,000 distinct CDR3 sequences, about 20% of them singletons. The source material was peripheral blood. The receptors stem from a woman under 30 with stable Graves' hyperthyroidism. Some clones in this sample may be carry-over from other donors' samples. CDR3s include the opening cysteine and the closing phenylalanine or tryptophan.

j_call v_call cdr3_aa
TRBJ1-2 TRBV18 CASSPVANYGYTF
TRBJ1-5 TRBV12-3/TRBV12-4 CASSLSGQGNNQPQHF
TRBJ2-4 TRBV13 CASSLGPGIQYF
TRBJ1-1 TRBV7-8 CASSLQGEDTEAFF
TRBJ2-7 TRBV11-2 CASSHRDRTYEQYF
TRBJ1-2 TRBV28 CASTRSVQGSYGYTF
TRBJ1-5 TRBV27 CATSKAGGNQPQHF
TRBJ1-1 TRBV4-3 CASSQDLPANTEAFF
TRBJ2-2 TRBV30 CAWSVSGLAGITGELFF
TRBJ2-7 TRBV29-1 CSVCTGDFYEQYF
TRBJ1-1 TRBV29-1 CSVEDPSQEREAFF
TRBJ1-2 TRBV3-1 CASSQVPGGLSYGYTF
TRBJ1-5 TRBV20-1 CSALAGGSSNQPQHF
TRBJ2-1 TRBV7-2 CASSPGSSYNEQFF
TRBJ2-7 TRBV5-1 CASSPVVGLAGGNEQYF
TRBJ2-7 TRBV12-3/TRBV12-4 CASSLLRPERGAYEQYF
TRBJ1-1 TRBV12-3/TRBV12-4 CASGLDGNTEAFF
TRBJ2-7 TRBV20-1 CSASELAGNYEQYF
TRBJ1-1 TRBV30 CAWNRKGLAGAFF
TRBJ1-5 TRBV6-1 CASGETSSYSNQPQHF
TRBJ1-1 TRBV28 CASSVFGTVNTEAFF
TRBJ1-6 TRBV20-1 CSAIRGPRGNSPLHF
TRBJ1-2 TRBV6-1 CASSETIGDGYTF
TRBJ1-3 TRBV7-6 CASSLLIGTVSGNTIYF
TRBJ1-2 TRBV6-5 CASRVLTNYGYTF
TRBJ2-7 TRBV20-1 CSAAESGGSYEQYF
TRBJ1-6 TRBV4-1 CASSRLTGDRGSSYNSPLHF
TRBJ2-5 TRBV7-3 CASTHPGLRETQYF
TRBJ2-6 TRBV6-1 CASSGTFSGANVLTF
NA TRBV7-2 CASSLVPLGQGAGGYTF
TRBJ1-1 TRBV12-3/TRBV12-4 CASSTTGTSEAFF
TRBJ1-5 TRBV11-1 CASSTGGPRSNQPQHF
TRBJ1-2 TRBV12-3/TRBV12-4 CASSPGTAGNYGYTF
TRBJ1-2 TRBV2 CASSEAISPYYGYTF
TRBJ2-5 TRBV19 CASAPLAGGQETQYF
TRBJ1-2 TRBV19 CASSIWQGESNYGYTF
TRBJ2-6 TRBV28 CASKQGTLSGANVLTF
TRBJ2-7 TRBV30 CACLGSYEQYF
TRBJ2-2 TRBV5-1 CASSGGQGVNTGELFF
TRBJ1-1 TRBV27 CASRPLGLNTEAFF
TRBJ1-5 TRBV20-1 CSARDGFQPQHF
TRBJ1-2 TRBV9 CASSASGRYTF
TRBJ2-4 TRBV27 CASSTPGRIQYF
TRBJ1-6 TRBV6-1 CASRQGQTPLHF
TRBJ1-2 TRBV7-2 CASSLERGNYGYTF
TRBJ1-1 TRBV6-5 CASSYLRQSQAFF
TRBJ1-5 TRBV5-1 CASSLSGSGGNQPQHF
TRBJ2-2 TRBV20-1 CSARQGARRTGELFF
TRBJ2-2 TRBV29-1 CSVGLDMELFF
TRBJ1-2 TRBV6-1 CASTDPGLYGYTF
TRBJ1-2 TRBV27 CASSHDRANYGYTF
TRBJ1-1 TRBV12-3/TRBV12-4 CASSLSSRGTEAFF
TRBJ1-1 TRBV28 CASKLSTFTEAFF
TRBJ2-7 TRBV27 CASSSRRGRDYEQYF
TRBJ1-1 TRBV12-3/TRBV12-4 CASSLQSGMNTEAFF